The 29 T cell receptor beta chains in this list originate from one sample, sequenced in a study of T cells in Graves' hyperthyroidism and ophthalmopathy. RNA transcripts yielded amplified TCR beta CDR3 regions. When the TCR CDR3 underwent first-round RT-PCR, the HTBI primer set was used. TCRdb redid the calling of the multiplex PCR reads with MiXCR, one entry per CDR3 protein. The sample consists of roughly 290,000 distinct CDR3 sequences, about 18% of them appearing once. Sequenced: blood. Receptors originate from a woman aged 55-70 years with Graves' ophthalmopathy.

The chain joins TRBV7-2 to TRBJ2-5; 10 nucleotides line up with TRBD1. CDR1 is SGHTA, CDR2 FQGNSA, per germline. The CDR3 loop spans 15 amino acids. Trimming took 6 bases from V and 4 from J; bases not matched to a gene: 8. The chain's CDR3 is CASSPDRGQGETQYF. The CDR3 nucleotides read TGTGCCAGCAGTCCCGACAGGGGGCAAGGAGAGACCCAGTACTTC.

This sequence joins TRBV9 and TRBJ2-3; D remains ambiguous. CDR1 SGDLS and CDR2 YYNGEE come from the germline V gene. The CDR3 has 15 residues. The ends were cut back, 2 bases at V and 0 bases at J, with 10 bases in the middle. Here the CDR3 DNA reads TGTGCCAGCAGCGTTTCCGCAGAAAGCACAGATACGCAGTATTTT. It codes for CASSVSAESTDTQYF.

This clonotype was picked up a small number of times. The chain joins TRBV18 to TRBJ1-2, with TRBD1 matching over 8 bases. The V segment lost 3 bases and the J segment 4 bases; nucleotides outside the gene matches: 10. CDR1 is KGHSH and CDR2 is LQKENI in the germline V gene. This CDR3 has 16 amino acids. As DNA, the CDR3 is TGTGCCAGCTCACCCCGGCGGGACCAGGGGGCCTATGGCTACACCTTC. It specifies CASSPRRDQGAYGYTF.

This chain joins TRBV27 and TRBJ2-5; a possible D gene is TRBD2 (6 bases). The J call may be wrong; the DNA end is better matched by TRBJ2-1. CDR1 and CDR2 (germline): MNHEY, SMNVEV (reference sequence). The CDR3 runs 13 residues. CDR3 nucleotides: TGTGCCAGCAGTTGGGGGGTTGGAGAGACCCAGTTCTTC. The encoded protein is CASSWGVGETQFF.

V usage is TRBV7-6 and J usage is TRBJ2-7; 7 positions agree with TRBD1. CDR1 and CDR2 (germline): SGHVS, FNYEAQ. V lost 5 bases, J lost 4 bases, and 8 bases stayed unmatched. The CDR3 sequence is 14 residues long. In nucleotides, the CDR3 is TGTGCCAGCAGCCCAGGGGGACATGGATACGAGCAGTACTTC. Amino acids: CASSPGGHGYEQYF.

This chain links TRBV20-1 with TRBJ2-4; 9 nucleotides line up with TRBD1. Germline V CDR1 and CDR2: DFQATT, SNEGSKA (reference sequence). V was pared by 5 bases and J by 0 bases, with 8 bases of the junction left unmatched. This CDR3 is 16 amino acids long. CDR3 region: CSAWGTGSLAKNIQYF. The CDR3 bases are TGCAGTGCTTGGGGGACAGGGTCGCTAGCCAAAAACATTCAGTACTTC.

This clonotype was counted many times. The chain links TRBV20-1 to TRBJ2-3; D is unclear. This CDR3 has 16 amino acids. Trimming left V 2 bases short and J 0 bases short, with 15 bases between. Germline-derived CDR1 and CDR2 are DFQATT and SNEGSKA (reference sequence). The CDR3, as DNA: TGCAGTGCTAGATGGGGTTCGCGGAAGAGCACAGATACGCAGTATTTT. This translates into CSARWGSRKSTDTQYF.

This clonotype was recorded many times. CDR3 bases: TGTGCCAGCACCCCTGGGGGGTTCAATCAGCCCCAGCATTTT. Translating gives CASTPGGFNQPQHF. The V and J genes are TRBV28 and TRBJ1-5; TRBD1 might be the D (5 bases). Germline V gene sequence: CDR1 MDHEN, CDR2 SYDVKM. CDR3 size: 14 residues. Trimming cost V 7 bases and J 3 bases, with 13 bases left between them.

A remark on this clonotype: A much bigger clone sits one base away, suggesting this may be a read error. The CDR3 ends on some other residue instead of the conserved phenylalanine or tryptophan, so this is likely a read error. V usage is TRBV10-2 and J usage is TRBJ2-5; D not resolved. CDR1 is WSHSY and CDR2 is SAAADI in the germline V gene. CDR3 length equals 10 residues. V shed 8 bases and J shed 4 bases, with 5 bases lying between them. In DNA form, the CDR3 reads TGCGCCAGCGGGGTAGAGACCCAGTACCTC. Its translation is CASGVETQYL.

V gene TRBV7-3 combines with J gene TRBJ2-7; TRBD2 aligns across 11 bases. The CDR3 extends over 16 amino acids. Germline assignment: CDR1 SGHTA and CDR2 FQGTGA. J was trimmed by 0 bases and V by 5 bases; bases with no gene match: 6. CDR3 in amino acids: CASSVGTSGLSYEQYF. CDR3 nucleotide sequence: TGTGCCAGCAGCGTCGGGACTAGCGGACTCTCCTACGAGCAGTACTTC.

This clonotype was seen many times. The chain recombines TRBV28 with TRBJ1-1, with a weak D call TRBD1 (5 bases). The CDR3 sequence is 16 residues long. V dropped 3 bases and J dropped 1 base, with 15 bases sitting between them. From germline, CDR1 is MDHEN and CDR2 SYDVKM. The CDR3 coding sequence is TGTGCCAGCAGTTTTGGTTCCGGGGCCACGAACACTGAAGCTTTCTTT. Translating gives CASSFGSGATNTEAFF.

This clonotype was counted many times. The chain links TRBV5-8 to TRBJ2-3; 7 positions match TRBD1. Germline values: CDR1 SGHTS, CDR2 YDEGEE. V shed 4 bases, J shed 0 bases, and the junction held 8 bases outside the gene matches. This CDR3 region has 16 residues. The CDR3 here is CASSNGQAISTDTQYF. In DNA, the CDR3 is TGTGCCAGCAGCAACGGACAGGCAATTAGCACAGATACGCAGTATTTT.

The chain is built from TRBV11-2 and TRBJ1-2; 7 bases are a match to TRBD1. CDR1 and CDR2 (germline): SGHAT, FQNNGV. With V trimmed by 7 bases and J by 5 bases, 13 bases remained unmatched. CDR3 length equals 15 residues. CDR3 loop: CASTGTAQGWYGYTF. As DNA, the CDR3 is TGTGCCAGCACTGGGACAGCCCAAGGATGGTATGGCTACACCTTC.

This clonotype was observed a few times. The gene calls are TRBV19 and TRBJ1-1; no clear D. Trimming removed 5 bases from V and 7 bases from J, with 14 bases in between. Germline CDR1 and CDR2: LNHDA and SQIVND (reference sequence). The CDR3 consists of 13 residues. CDR3: CASSLGLAYEAFF. For the CDR3, the DNA is TGTGCCAGTAGTCTTGGGCTTGCTTATGAAGCTTTCTTT.

The chain joins TRBV20-1 to TRBJ1-4, with 8 bases matching TRBD1. Trimming at V came to 2 bases and at J to 5 bases, leaving 10 bases not matched to a gene. In germline, CDR1 is DFQATT, CDR2 SNEGSKA (reference sequence). This CDR3 contains 16 residues. Written as DNA, the CDR3 is TGCAGTGCTAGATACGGGACAGGAAGACCCAATGAAAAACTGTTTTTT. Translating it yields CSARYGTGRPNEKLFF.

The chain combines TRBV5-1 with TRBJ2-1, with D possibly matching TRBD2 (6 bases). The CDR3 sequence is 14 residues long. Germline CDR1 is SGHRS and CDR2 is YFSETQ. Trimming pared 1 base from V and 10 bases from J, leaving 15 bases between. The CDR3 bases are TGCGCCAGCAGCTTGCACGGGGGAACAAAGGAGCAGTTCTTC. The encoded protein is CASSLHGGTKEQFF. Supplemented by reference TRBV5-1 and TRBJ2-1, the full variable domain reads KAGVTQTPRYLIKTRGQQVTLSCSPISGHRSVSWYQQTPGQGLQFLFEYFSETQRNKGNFPGRFSGRQFSNSRSEMNVSTLELGDSALYLCASSLHGGTKEQFFGPGTRLTVL.

This clonotype came up many times. The chain joins TRBV27 to TRBJ1-1, with D possibly TRBD1 on 5 matching bases. V lost 6 bases to trimming and J lost 3 bases, with 14 bases between them. Germline lookup yields CDR1 MNHEY and CDR2 SMNVEV (reference sequence). The CDR3 is 14 amino acids. CDR3 in amino acids: CASSPGRPDTEAFF. CDR3 DNA sequence: TGTGCCAGCAGCCCGGGACGGCCTGACACTGAAGCTTTCTTT.

This chain uses TRBV19 with TRBJ2-1; TRBD1 agrees at 8 bases. In germline, CDR1 is LNHDA, CDR2 SQIVND (reference sequence). The CDR3 loop spans 15 amino acids. Losses at the gene ends were 6 bases for V and 2 bases for J; bases not matched to a gene: 6. This CDR3 is CASSKTGGAYNEQFF. The CDR3 DNA reads as TGTGCCAGTAGCAAAACAGGGGGTGCCTACAATGAGCAGTTCTTC.

The chain joins TRBV20-1 to TRBJ1-6, with D hard to call. This CDR3 contains 15 residues. Germline CDR1 reads DFQATT; CDR2 reads SNEGSKA (reference sequence). V was trimmed by 2 bases and J by 0 bases, leaving 8 bases between them. In DNA, the CDR3 is TGCAGTGCTAGACTAGGGAGCTCCTATAATTCACCCCTCCACTTT. This sequence encodes CSARLGSSYNSPLHF.

This clonotype was counted many times. CDR3 DNA sequence: TGTGCCAGCAGCTTAGGTCCGCTCACAGATACGCAGTATTTT. This translates into CASSLGPLTDTQYF. This chain connects TRBV7-6 to TRBJ2-3; D gene uncertain. Germline values: CDR1 SGHVS, CDR2 FNYEAQ. The CDR3 runs 14 residues. V shed 1 base and J shed 2 bases, with 7 bases lying between them.

The chain links TRBV20-1 to TRBJ1-1, with D possibly matching TRBD1 (5 bases). The length of the CDR3 is 15 residues. CDR1 and CDR2 from the germline V gene are DFQATT and SNEGSKA (reference sequence). V lost 6 bases and J 0 bases, leaving 17 bases between the germline ends. Here the CDR3 DNA reads TGCAGTGCAAAGAAACCGGGACGGATGAACACTGAAGCTTTCTTT. Protein product: CSAKKPGRMNTEAFF.

This clonotype was recorded many times. A read error may explain this, as a much larger clone is one base away. The chain is built from TRBV5-6 and TRBJ1-1; weak D call: TRBD1 (5 bases). Germline CDR1 is SGHDT and CDR2 is YYEEEE. This CDR3 contains 13 residues. V lost 2 bases, J lost 1 base, and 6 bases lay in between. DNA for the CDR3: TGTGCCAGCAGCTTCGACAGGAACACTGAAGCTTTCTTT. Its translation is CASSFDRNTEAFF.

This clonotype was picked up many times. The V gene is TRBV20-1, the J gene TRBJ2-7, with D maybe TRBD2 (5 bases). Germline CDR1 DFQATT, CDR2 SNEGSKA (reference sequence). The CDR3 runs 14 residues. V shed 7 bases and J shed 3 bases, with 19 bases lying between them. The DNA for the CDR3 is TGCAGTGGTGGTTTAGGTCTCGGGGACTACGAGCAGTACTTC. Translation gives CSGGLGLGDYEQYF.

This clonotype was counted ten times or more. CDR3 DNA sequence: TGTGCCAGCAGTTTAGCCGGGGCGAATGGGGCCAACGTCCTGACTTTC. Protein sequence: CASSLAGANGANVLTF. V usage is TRBV12-3 or TRBV12-4 and J usage is TRBJ2-6; D is tentatively TRBD1 or TRBD2 (5 bases each). This CDR3 spans 16 amino acids. V was shortened by 0 bases and J by 3 bases, with 9 bases between the two germline ends.

V and J are TRBV29-1 and TRBJ2-6, with D hard to call. CDR1 is SQVTM and CDR2 is ANQGSEA in the germline V gene. The CDR3 covers 13 residues. V was cut by 4 bases and J by 0 bases, with 4 bases left in between. The CDR3 reads CSVVSSGANVLTF. The CDR3 nucleotides read TGCAGCGTTGTGAGCTCTGGGGCCAACGTCCTGACTTTC.

The sample holds a few counts of this clonotype. This chain uses TRBV20-1 with TRBJ2-5; 9 bases match TRBD1. V gave up 6 bases and J gave up 5 bases; unmatched junction bases: 19. Germline V gives CDR1 DFQATT, CDR2 SNEGSKA (reference sequence). This CDR3 has 17 amino acids. This chain's CDR3 is CSAAAVQGAILRETQYF. The CDR3 nucleotides read TGCAGTGCAGCGGCCGTACAGGGGGCCATCCTCCGGGAGACCCAGTACTTC.

The rearrangement uses TRBV7-3 and TRBJ2-2; 8 positions agree with TRBD2. Germline V CDR1 and CDR2: SGHTA, FQGTGA. The CDR3 loop spans 14 amino acids. The V gene end was trimmed by 5 bases and the J gene end by 6 bases; junction bases not matched to a gene: 5. The DNA for the CDR3 is TGTGCCAGCAGCCCCGGGACTAGGGCCGGGGAGCTGTTTTTT. It is translated as CASSPGTRAGELFF.

The V gene is TRBV19, the J gene TRBJ1-2, with TRBD1 as a possible D gene (5 bases). CDR1 and CDR2 from the germline V gene are LNHDA and SQIVND (reference sequence). V lost 6 bases and J lost 4, with 18 bases in between. The CDR3 sequence is 15 residues long. CDR3 residues: CASRGMGPRIYGYTF. The CDR3 DNA follows: TGTGCCAGTAGGGGAATGGGACCGAGGATCTATGGCTACACCTTC.

This clonotype was seen at least ten times. This chain joins TRBV6-1 and TRBJ1-2; D is unresolved. Germline loops: CDR1 MNHNS, CDR2 SASEGT. Trimming removed 5 bases at V and 4 bases at J, with 20 bases between. The CDR3 consists of 16 residues. CDR3 bases: TGTGCCAGCAGTTTAAAACCAAGACTCTACGTCTATGGCTACACCTTC. Its translation is CASSLKPRLYVYGYTF.